The subject of this entry is one TCR beta chain. There are 14 residues in the CDR3. Germline V CDR1 and CDR2: SGDLS, YYNGEE. V gave up 3 bases and J gave up 7 bases; unmatched junction bases: 7. Clones were read by immunoSEQ multiplex PCR, and TCRdb kept only the in-frame ones, dropping some. The sample holds fewer than 300,000 clones; 91% are singletons and the top ten take just over 2.5%. This entry is derived from a study of blood T cell repertoires in COVID-19. Sample: peripheral blood. V gene TRBV9 combines with J gene TRBJ1-2; 9 bases align to TRBD1. This receptor was obtained from a person under 30 with COVID-19, enrolled during active disease. The CDR3 is CASSDPGTGFGYTF. CDR3 sequence (DNA): TGTGCCAGCAGCGATCCCGGGACAGGGTTTGGCTACACCTTC.